The rows below give T cell receptor beta chains drawn from one sample of a study of response to subunit inactivated influenza vaccine. TCRdb reanalysed the RT-PCR reads using MiXCR and keeps one entry per CDR3 protein. This table has approximately 730,000 distinct CDR3 sequences, roughly 14% appearing once. This specimen was PBMCs from blood, taken around 15 days before vaccination. All receptors derive from a man aged 45-60 years who received an inactivated influenza vaccine. Both conserved end residues are trimmed from each CDR3. Each record gives: V gene, CDR3 protein.

TRBV28	ASSAGPHYNEQF
TRBV20-1	SAAGGGSMNTEAF
TRBV20-1	SATLRVNTEAF
TRBV11-1	ASSWTSYNEQF
TRBV5-1	ASSLARIGTDTQY
TRBV10-3	AISDEDSYNEQF
TRBV20-1	SARDLGLHTDTQY
TRBV20-1	SARIRDYSYEQY
TRBV28	ASRNPRVDQETQY
TRBV4-3	ASSRGQGVNTGELF
TRBV24-1	ATSDLPQGAKDTQY
TRBV6-5	ASSYSKTRNYGYT
TRBV7-6	ASSLDARGTGGTDTQY
TRBV5-1	ASSLEQGWLKY
TRBV12-3/TRBV12-4	ASSQGLVATGELF
TRBV29-1	SVEGRGLAGDKQF
TRBV12-3/TRBV12-4	ASSSLVSSGFPDTQY
TRBV6-2/TRBV6-3	ASSYAGADTQY
TRBV29-1	SVAQLYGYT
TRBV5-1	ASSNLGFQETQY
TRBV2	ASSPLLQTGRYQPQH
TRBV7-2	ASSLAASPSEQF
TRBV28	ASRSSNQPQH
TRBV4-1	ASSHPSRSLAEGGYEQY
TRBV13	ASSLEGSGVSFGAF
TRBV12-3/TRBV12-4	ASTSGIYNEQF
TRBV6-5	ASSYQVSSYEQY
TRBV4-2	ASSRGPGIYEQY
TRBV4-3	ASSQQRGVSTDTQY
TRBV7-9	ASSLEVQETQY
TRBV20-1	SARDRRSNNEQF
TRBV6-5	ASSYSPPRGTDTQY
TRBV7-2	ASSPELYSGEKLF
TRBV6-5	ASSSPGQGNSNQPQH
TRBV28	ASIASSRYEQY
TRBV4-3	ASSQEGRGAQTQY
TRBV7-6	ASSLELASGELF
TRBV20-1	SALDRGIETQY
TRBV6-5	ASSYSQGTGNTIY
TRBV10-3	ATTLAGGTDTQY
TRBV5-1	ASSLGTWRIPETQY
TRBV11-2	ASSLEYGSYNEQF
TRBV12-3/TRBV12-4	ASSSGLPNTEAF
TRBV15	ATGSGFRSYEQY
TRBV7-9	ASSSLAPGETQY
TRBV20-1	SARALLAGGYNEQF
TRBV4-3	ASSQETSGYYGYT
TRBV19	ASSRRTDYNEQF
TRBV21-1	ANSKVEGRGSYEQY
TRBV6-1	ASRGGTGVSTDTQY
TRBV20-1	SAPNLRTSGQETQY
TRBV20-1	SAPTSGVSYNEQF
TRBV29-1	SVEDGGARQPQH
TRBV20-1	SASSSTSGRGETQY
TRBV6-1	ASSPTGGVREQY